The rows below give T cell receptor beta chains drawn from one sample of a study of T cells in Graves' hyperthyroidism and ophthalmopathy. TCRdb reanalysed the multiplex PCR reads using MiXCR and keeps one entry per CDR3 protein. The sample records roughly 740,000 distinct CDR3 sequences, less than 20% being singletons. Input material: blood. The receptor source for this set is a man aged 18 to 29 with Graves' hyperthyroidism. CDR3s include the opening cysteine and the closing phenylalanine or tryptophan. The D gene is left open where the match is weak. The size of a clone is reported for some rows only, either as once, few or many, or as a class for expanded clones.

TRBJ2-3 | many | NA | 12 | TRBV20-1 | TGCAGCGCGCTGGGGGCCACAGATACGCAGTATTTT | CSALGATDTQYF
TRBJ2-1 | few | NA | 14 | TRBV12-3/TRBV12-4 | TGTGCCAGCAGGGACCTGGCAGCTGTCAATGAGCAGTTCTTC | CASRDLAAVNEQFF
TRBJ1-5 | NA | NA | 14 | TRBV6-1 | TGTGCCAGCCAAGAGAGGACAAATAGTCAGCCCCAGCATTTT | CASQERTNSQPQHF
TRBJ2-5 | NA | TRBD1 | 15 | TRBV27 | TGTGCCAGCAGAGACAGGGACATCCTCGGCGAGACCCAGTACTTC | CASRDRDILGETQYF
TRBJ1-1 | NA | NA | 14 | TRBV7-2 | TGTGCCAGCAGCTTAGTGTGGAAGAACACTGAAGCTTTCTTT | CASSLVWKNTEAFF
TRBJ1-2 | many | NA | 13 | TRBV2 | TGTGCCAGCACCGAGGAGATAAACTATGGCTACACCTTC | CASTEEINYGYTF
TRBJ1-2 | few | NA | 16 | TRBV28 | TGTGCCAGCAGCTCTCATGGGGAGCTTCCGACCTATGGCTACACCTTC | CASSSHGELPTYGYTF
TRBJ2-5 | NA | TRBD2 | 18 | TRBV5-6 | TGTGCCAGCAGAGGAGTCCGGCTAGCGGGAGGGCCCCAAGAGACCCAGTACTTC | CASRGVRLAGGPQETQYF
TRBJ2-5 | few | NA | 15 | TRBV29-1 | TGCAGCGTTGCGGGGACGGACTCAAGGGGTGAGACCCAGTACTTC | CSVAGTDSRGETQYF
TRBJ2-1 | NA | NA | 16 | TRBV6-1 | TGTGCCAGCAGTGCCCCTCGGCCAGGGGGGGGGAATGAGCAGTTCTTC | CASSAPRPGGGNEQFF
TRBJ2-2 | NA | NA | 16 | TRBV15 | TGTGCCACCAGCAGAGATTCCAGTTCTATGACCGGGGAGCTGTTTTTT | CATSRDSSSMTGELFF
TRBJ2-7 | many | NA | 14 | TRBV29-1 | TGCAGCTTCTGTACGGGGGGACAGGCTTACGAGCAGTACTTC | CSFCTGGQAYEQYF
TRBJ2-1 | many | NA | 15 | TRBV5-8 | TGTGCCAGCAGCTTGGATCCTCGCTCCTACAATGAGCAGTTCTTC | CASSLDPRSYNEQFF
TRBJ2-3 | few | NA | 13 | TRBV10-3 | TGTGCCATCAGACCGGGAGCTTTTGATACGCAGTATTTT | CAIRPGAFDTQYF
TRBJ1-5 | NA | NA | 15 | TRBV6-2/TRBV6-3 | TGTGCCAGCAGCCGGACACCCTATAGCAATCAGCCCCAGCATTTT | CASSRTPYSNQPQHF
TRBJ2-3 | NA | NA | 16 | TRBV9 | TGTGCCAGCAGCGCGGCCGGGTCATTTTTCACAGATACGCAGTATTTT | CASSAAGSFFTDTQYF
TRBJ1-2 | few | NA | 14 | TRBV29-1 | TGCAGCGCTCGAGGAGGGGAAGCTAACTATGGCTACACCTTC | CSARGGEANYGYTF
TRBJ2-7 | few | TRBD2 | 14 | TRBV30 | TGTGCCTGGAGTCCCGGGACTAGATTCTACGAGCAGTACTTC | CAWSPGTRFYEQYF
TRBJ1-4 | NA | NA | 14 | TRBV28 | TGTGCCAGCAGTTCCCAGGCTTTTAATGAAAAACTGTTTTTT | CASSSQAFNEKLFF
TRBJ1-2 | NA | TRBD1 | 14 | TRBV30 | TGTGCCTGGAGTTTGGGACAGACGTATTATGGCTACACCTTC | CAWSLGQTYYGYTF
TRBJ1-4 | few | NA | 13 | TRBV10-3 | TGTGCCATCTCTCACACCGACAATGAAAAACTGTTTTTT | CAISHTDNEKLFF
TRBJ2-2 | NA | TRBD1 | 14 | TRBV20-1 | TGCAGTGCCAGACAGGGCTCCATTCCCGGGGAGCTGTTTTTT | CSARQGSIPGELFF
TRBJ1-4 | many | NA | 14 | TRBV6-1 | TGTGCCAGCACAGGAGTGGCAACTAATGAAAAACTGTTTTTT | CASTGVATNEKLFF
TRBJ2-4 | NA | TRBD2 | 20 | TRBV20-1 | TGCAGTGCTAGAGATAAGTTGCCTAGGGCGGGAGGGTACCCCACAAACATTCAGTACTTC | CSARDKLPRAGGYPTNIQYF
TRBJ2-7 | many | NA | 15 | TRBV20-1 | TGCAGTGCTAGAGATCCGGGCACCGACTGGGGCGAGCAGTACTTC | CSARDPGTDWGEQYF
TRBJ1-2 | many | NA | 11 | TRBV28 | TGTGCCAGCAGTTTAAGGGATGGCTACACCTTC | CASSLRDGYTF
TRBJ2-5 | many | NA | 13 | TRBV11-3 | TGTGCCAGCAGCGGCGGCAGCCAAGAGACCCAGTACTTC | CASSGGSQETQYF
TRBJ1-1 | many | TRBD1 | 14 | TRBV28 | TGTGCCAGCAGTTTAATCGGGACAGCCACTGAAGCTTTCTTT | CASSLIGTATEAFF
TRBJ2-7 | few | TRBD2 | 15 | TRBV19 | TGTGCCAGTAGTCCATCGGTGGGGGGGACCTACGAGCAGTACTTC | CASSPSVGGTYEQYF
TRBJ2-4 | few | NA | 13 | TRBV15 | TGTGCCACCAGGAGGGCCGGGAAAAACATTCAGTACTTC | CATRRAGKNIQYF
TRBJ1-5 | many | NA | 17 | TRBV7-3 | TGTGCCAGCAGCTTAAAAGTAGCCAGGACGGCCAATCAGCCCCAGCATTTT | CASSLKVARTANQPQHF
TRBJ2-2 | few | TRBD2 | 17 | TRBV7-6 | TGTGCCAGCAGCTTAACTAGCGGGAGGGCGAACACCGGGGAGCTGTTTTTT | CASSLTSGRANTGELFF
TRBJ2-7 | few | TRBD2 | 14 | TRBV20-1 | TGCAGTGCCGGGCCTAGCGGGTTCTCCTACGAGCAGTACTTC | CSAGPSGFSYEQYF
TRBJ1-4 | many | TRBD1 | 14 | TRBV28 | TGTGCCAGCAGTCCCGGGACAGTTAATGAAAAACTGTTTTTT | CASSPGTVNEKLFF
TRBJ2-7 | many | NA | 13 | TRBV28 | TGTGCCATCGCCGAGGGGCCAGCCTACGAGCAGTACTTC | CAIAEGPAYEQYF
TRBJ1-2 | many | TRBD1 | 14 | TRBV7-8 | TGTGCCAGCAGCAAACGGGACAGGGCTAATGGCTACACCTTC | CASSKRDRANGYTF
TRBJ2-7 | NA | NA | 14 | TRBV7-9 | TGTGCCAGCAGCAGAGACCAGAGCCCCTACGAGCAGTACTTC | CASSRDQSPYEQYF
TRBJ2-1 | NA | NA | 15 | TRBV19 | TGTGCCAGTAGTATTGCTAGCATCCCCTACAATGAGCAGTTCTTC | CASSIASIPYNEQFF
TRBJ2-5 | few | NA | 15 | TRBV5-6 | TGTGCCAGCAGCTTGTCGGGGGTCAACCAAGAGACCCAGTACTTC | CASSLSGVNQETQYF
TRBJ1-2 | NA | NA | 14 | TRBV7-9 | TGTGCCAGCAGCTTAACACAGGGTGGTTTCGACTACACCTTC | CASSLTQGGFDYTF
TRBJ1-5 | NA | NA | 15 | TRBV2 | TGTGCCAGCAGGGCCGGGACGGACCTCTATCAGCCCCAGCATTTT | CASRAGTDLYQPQHF
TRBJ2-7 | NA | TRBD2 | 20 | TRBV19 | TGTGCCAGTAGTACCCTCTGGTTGGGTTCGTCCGCCGGGAGGACCTACGAGCAGTACTTC | CASSTLWLGSSAGRTYEQYF
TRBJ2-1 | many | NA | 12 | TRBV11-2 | TGTGCCAGCAGCTCAGGGGTTCATGAGCAGTTCTTC | CASSSGVHEQFF
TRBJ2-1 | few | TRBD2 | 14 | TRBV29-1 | TGCAGCGTTGTTCGTTCCGGGAGGGCCAGGGAGCAGTTCTTC | CSVVRSGRAREQFF
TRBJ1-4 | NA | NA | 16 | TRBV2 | TGTGCCAGCACCGATCGGAGAAGGGGCAGAGGTGAAAAACTGTTTTTT | CASTDRRRGRGEKLFF
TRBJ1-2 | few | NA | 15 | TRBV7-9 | TGTGCCAGCAGCTTTCGGACCGGACAGATGTATGGCTACACCTTC | CASSFRTGQMYGYTF
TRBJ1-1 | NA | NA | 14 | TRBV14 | TGTGCCAGCAGCTACTTAACAGGGAGGTCTGAAGCTTTCTTT | CASSYLTGRSEAFF
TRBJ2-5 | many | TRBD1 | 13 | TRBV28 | TGTGCCAGCAGTCAACAGGGGGCCGAGACCCAGTACTTC | CASSQQGAETQYF
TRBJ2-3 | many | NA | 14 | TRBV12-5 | TGTGCTAGTGGTTTGTCTCTAGCTCGAGATACGCAGTATTTT | CASGLSLARDTQYF
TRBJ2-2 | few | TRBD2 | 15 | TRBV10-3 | TGTGCCATCACCAGGGACTATGGGCTAACCGGGGAGCTGTTTTTT | CAITRDYGLTGELFF
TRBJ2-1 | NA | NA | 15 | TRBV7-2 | TGTGCCAGCAGCTTAGGAGGTATTGTCGGTTTTGAGCAGTTCTTC | CASSLGGIVGFEQFF